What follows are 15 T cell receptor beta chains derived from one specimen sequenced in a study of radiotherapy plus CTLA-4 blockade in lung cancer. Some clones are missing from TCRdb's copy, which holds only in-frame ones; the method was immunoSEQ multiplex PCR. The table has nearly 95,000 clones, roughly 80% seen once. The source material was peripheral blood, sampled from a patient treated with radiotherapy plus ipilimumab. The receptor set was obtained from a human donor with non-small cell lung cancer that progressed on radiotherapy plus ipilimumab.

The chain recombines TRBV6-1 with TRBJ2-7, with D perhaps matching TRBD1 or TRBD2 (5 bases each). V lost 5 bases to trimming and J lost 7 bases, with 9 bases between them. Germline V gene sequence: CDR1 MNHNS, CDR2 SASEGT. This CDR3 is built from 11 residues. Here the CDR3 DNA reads TGTGCCAGCAGTTACGGGGCAGAGCAGTACGTC. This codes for CASSYGAEQYV.

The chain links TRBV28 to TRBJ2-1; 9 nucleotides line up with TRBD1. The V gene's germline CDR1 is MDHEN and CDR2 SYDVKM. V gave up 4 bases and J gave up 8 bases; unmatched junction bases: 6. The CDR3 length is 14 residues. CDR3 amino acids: CASSSTGGGDEQFF. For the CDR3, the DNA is TGTGCCAGCAGTTCGACAGGGGGAGGTGATGAGCAGTTCTTC.

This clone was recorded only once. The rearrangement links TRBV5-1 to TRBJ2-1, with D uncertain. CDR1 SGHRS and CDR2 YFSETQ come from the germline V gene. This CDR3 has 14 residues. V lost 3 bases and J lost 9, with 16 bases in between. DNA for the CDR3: TGCGCCAGCAGCTCCCTAACCGGGCCGGGTGAGCAGTTCTTC. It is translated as CASSSLTGPGEQFF.

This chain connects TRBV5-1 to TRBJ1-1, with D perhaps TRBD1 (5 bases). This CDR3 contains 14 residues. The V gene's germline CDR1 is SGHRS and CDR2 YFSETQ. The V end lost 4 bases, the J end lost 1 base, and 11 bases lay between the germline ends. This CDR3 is CASSRDSENTEAFF. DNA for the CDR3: TGCGCCAGCAGCCGAGACAGCGAGAACACTGAAGCTTTCTTT.

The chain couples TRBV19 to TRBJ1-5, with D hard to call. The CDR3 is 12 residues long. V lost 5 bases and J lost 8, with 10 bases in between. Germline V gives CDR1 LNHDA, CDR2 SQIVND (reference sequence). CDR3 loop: CASSPLGKPQHF. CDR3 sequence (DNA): TGTGCCAGTAGTCCCCTTGGCAAGCCCCAGCATTTT.

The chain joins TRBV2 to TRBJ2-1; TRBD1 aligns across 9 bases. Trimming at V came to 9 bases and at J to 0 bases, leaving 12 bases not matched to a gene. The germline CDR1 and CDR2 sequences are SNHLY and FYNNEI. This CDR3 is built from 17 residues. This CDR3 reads CARARDRDPYSYNEQFF. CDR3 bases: TGTGCCAGAGCCCGGGACAGGGATCCGTACTCCTACAATGAGCAGTTCTTC.

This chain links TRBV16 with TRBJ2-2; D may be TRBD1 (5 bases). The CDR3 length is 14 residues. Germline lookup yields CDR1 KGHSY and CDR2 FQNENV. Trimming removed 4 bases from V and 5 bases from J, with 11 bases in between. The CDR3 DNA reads TGTGCCAGCAGCCGGTCGCGGACAACCGGGGAGCTGTTTTTT. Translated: CASSRSRTTGELFF. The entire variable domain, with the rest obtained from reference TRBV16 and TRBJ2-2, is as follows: GEEVAQTPKHLVRGEGQKAKLYCAPIKGHSYVFWYQQVLKNEFKFLISFQNENVFDETGMPKERFSAKCLPNSPCSLEIQATKLEDSAVYFCASSRSRTTGELFFGEGSRLTVL.

The CDR3 loop is CASSLGTSGPYEQYF. The DNA for the CDR3 is TGCGCCAGCAGCTTAGGGACTAGCGGCCCCTACGAGCAGTACTTC. This chain links TRBV5-1 with TRBJ2-7; TRBD2 matches at 11 bases. The trim removed 2 bases at V and 2 bases at J, leaving 3 bases unmatched. Germline V CDR1 and CDR2: SGHRS, YFSETQ. The CDR3 sequence is 15 residues long.

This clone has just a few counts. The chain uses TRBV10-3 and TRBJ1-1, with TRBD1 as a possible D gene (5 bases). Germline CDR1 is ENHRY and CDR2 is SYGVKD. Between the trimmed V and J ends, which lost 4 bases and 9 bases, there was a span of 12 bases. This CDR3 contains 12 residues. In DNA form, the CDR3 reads TGTGCCATCAGTGGGGGCGCAGGGAAAGCTTTCTTT. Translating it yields CAISGGAGKAFF.

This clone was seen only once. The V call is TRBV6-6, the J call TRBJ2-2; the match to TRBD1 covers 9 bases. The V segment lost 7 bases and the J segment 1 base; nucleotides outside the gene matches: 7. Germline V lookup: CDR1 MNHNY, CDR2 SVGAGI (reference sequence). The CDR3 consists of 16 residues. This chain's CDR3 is CASTPGQGWNTGELFF. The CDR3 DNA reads TGTGCCAGCACCCCTGGACAGGGGTGGAACACCGGGGAGCTGTTTTTT.

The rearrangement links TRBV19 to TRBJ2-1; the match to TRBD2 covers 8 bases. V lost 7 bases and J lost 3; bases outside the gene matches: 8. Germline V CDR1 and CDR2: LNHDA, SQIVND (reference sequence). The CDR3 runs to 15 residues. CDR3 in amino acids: CASTRTSISYNEQFF. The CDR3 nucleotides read TGTGCCAGTACTAGGACTAGCATCAGCTACAATGAGCAGTTCTTC.

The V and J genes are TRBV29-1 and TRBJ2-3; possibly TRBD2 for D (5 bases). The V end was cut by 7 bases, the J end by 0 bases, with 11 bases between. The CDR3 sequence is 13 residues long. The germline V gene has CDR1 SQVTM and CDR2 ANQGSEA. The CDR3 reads CSGVTGSTDTQYF. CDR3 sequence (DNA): TGCAGCGGGGTGACGGGAAGCACAGATACGCAGTATTTT.

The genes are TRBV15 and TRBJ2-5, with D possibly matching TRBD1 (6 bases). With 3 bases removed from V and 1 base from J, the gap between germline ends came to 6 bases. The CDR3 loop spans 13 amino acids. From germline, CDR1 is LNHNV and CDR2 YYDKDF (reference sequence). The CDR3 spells CATSRDSQETQYF. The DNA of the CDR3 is TGTGCCACCAGCAGGGACAGCCAAGAGACCCAGTACTTC. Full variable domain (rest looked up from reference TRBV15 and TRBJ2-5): DAMVIQNPRYQVTQFGKPVTLSCSQTLNHNVMYWYQQKSSQAPKLLFHYYDKDFNNEADTPDNFQSRRPNTSFCFLDIRSPGLGDTAMYLCATSRDSQETQYFGPGTRLLVL.

The CDR3 nucleotides read TGTGCCAGCAGTTACCCGGGGCGGGAGACCCAGTACTTC. It is translated as CASSYPGRETQYF. This sequence joins TRBV6-5 and TRBJ2-5; D tentatively reads TRBD1 or TRBD2 (5 bases each). In germline, CDR1 is MNHEY, CDR2 SVGAGI. Trimming stripped 2 bases from V and 5 bases from J, with 9 bases between. The CDR3 is 13 amino acids.

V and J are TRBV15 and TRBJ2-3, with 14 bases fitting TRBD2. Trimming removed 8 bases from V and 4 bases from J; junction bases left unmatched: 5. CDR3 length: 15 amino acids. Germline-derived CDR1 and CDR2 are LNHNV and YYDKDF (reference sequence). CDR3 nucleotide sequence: TGTGCCACCTCCGGACTAGCGGGAGGCTCAGATACGCAGTATTTT. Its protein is CATSGLAGGSDTQYF.